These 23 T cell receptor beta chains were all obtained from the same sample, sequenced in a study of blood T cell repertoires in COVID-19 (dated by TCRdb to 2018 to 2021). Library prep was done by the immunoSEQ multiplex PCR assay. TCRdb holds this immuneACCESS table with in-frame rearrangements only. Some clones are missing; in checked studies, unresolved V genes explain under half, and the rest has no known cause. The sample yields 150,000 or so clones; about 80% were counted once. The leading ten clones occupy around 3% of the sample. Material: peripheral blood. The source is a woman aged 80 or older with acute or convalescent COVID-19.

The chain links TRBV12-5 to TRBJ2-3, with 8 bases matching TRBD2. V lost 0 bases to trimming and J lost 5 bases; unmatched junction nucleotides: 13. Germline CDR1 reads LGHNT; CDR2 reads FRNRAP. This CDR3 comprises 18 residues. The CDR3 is CASGLVLGRGGPRDTQYF. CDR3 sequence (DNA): TGTGCTAGTGGTTTGGTCCTAGGCCGGGGGGGGCCCCGAGATACGCAGTATTTT.

CDR3: CASSSQGAGLGEKLFF. The CDR3 coding sequence is TGTGCCAGCAGCTCCCAGGGGGCAGGACTTGGCGAAAAACTGTTTTTT. The gene calls are TRBV5-6 and TRBJ1-4; 8 positions match TRBD1. CDR1 is SGHDT and CDR2 is YYEEEE in the germline V gene. This CDR3 region has 16 residues. V gave up 3 bases and J gave up 8 bases; unmatched junction bases: 12.

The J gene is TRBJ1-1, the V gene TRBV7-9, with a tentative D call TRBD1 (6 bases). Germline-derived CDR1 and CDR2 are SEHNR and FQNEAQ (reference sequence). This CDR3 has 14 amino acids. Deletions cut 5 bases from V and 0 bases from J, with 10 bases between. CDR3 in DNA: TGTGCCAGCAGCCCTGGGACAATGAACACTGAAGCTTTCTTT. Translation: CASSPGTMNTEAFF.

The CDR3 is CASSSTPRSLHF. For the CDR3, the DNA is TGTGCCAGCAGTTCGACACCCAGGTCCCTCCACTTT. The chain is built from TRBV27 and TRBJ1-6, with D unresolved. Germline V CDR1 and CDR2: MNHEY, SMNVEV (reference sequence). The CDR3 is made up of 12 amino acids. V lost 4 bases and J lost 14, with 12 bases in between.

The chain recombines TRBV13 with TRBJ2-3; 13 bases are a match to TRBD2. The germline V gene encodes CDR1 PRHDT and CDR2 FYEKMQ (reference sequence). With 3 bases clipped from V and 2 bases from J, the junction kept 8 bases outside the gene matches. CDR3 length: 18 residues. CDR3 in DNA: TGTGCCAGCAGCTTTAATCTAGGACTAGCGGGGGACACAGATACGCAGTATTTT. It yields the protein CASSFNLGLAGDTDTQYF.

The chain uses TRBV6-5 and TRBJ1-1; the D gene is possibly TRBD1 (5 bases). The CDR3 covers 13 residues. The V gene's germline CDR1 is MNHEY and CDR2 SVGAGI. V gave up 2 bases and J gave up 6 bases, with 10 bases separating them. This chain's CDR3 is CASSYPGFAEAFF. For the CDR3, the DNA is TGTGCCAGCAGTTACCCAGGGTTCGCTGAAGCTTTCTTT.

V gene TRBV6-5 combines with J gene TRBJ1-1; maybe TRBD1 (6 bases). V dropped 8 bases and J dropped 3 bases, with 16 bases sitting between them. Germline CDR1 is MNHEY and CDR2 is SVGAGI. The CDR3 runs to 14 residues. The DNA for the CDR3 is TGTGCCAGCCTCGCAACAGGGATTTACACTGAAGCTTTCTTT. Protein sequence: CASLATGIYTEAFF.

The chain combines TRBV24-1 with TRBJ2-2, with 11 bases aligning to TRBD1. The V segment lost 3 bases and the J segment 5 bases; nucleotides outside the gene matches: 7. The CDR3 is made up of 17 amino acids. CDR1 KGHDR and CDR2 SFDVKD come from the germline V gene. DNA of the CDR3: TGTGCCACCAGTGATACGGGCGGGACAGGGGGGACCGGGGAGCTGTTTTTT. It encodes CATSDTGGTGGTGELFF.

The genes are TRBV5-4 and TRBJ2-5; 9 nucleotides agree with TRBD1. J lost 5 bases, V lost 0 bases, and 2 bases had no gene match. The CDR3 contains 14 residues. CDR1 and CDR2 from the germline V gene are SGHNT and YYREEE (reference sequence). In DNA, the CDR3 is TGTGCCAGCAGCTTGGACAGGGGGCGGGAGACCCAGTACTTC. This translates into CASSLDRGRETQYF.

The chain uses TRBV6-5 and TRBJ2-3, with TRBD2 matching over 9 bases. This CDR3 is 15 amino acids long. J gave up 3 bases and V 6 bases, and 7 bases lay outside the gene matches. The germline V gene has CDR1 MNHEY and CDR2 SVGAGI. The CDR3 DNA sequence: TGTGCCAGCAGCCACCCGGGACTAGCAACAGATACGCAGTATTTT. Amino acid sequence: CASSHPGLATDTQYF.

In nucleotides, the CDR3 is TGTGCCAGCAGCTCTAGTTTTGTTAACCGGGACAGGGGTGAAGCTTTCTTT. Translation: CASSSSFVNRDRGEAFF. The rearrangement links TRBV11-2 to TRBJ1-1; 10 nucleotides line up with TRBD1. Germline V gene sequence: CDR1 SGHAT, CDR2 FQNNGV. V was clipped by 4 bases and J by 7 bases; unmatched bases: 15. The CDR3 has 17 amino acids. The full variable domain, in which reference TRBV11-2 and TRBJ1-1 provide the parts outside the CDR3, is EAGVAQSPRYKIIEKRQSVAFWCNPISGHATLYWYQQILGQGPKLLIQFQNNGVVDDSQLPKDRFSAERLKGVDSTLKIQPAKLEDSAVYLCASSSSFVNRDRGEAFFGQGTRLTVV.

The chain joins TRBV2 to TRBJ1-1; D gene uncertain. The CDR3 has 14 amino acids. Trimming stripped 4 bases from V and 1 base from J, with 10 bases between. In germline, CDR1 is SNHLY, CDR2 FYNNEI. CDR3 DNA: TGTGCCAGCAGTGTTGTCAGGCAGAACACTGAAGCTTTCTTT. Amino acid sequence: CASSVVRQNTEAFF.

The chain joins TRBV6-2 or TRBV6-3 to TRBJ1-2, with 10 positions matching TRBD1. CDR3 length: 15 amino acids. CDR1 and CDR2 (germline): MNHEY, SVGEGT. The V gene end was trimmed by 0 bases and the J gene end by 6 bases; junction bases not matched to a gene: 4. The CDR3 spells CASSYSPGTGDGYTF. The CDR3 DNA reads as TGTGCCAGCAGTTACTCCCCCGGGACAGGGGATGGCTACACCTTC.

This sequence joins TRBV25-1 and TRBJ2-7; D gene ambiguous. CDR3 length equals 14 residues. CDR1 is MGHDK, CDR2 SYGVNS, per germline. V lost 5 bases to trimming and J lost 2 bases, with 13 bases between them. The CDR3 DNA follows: TGTGCCAGCAGTCCCCAGGTAGGAACCTACGAGCAGTACTTC. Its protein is CASSPQVGTYEQYF.

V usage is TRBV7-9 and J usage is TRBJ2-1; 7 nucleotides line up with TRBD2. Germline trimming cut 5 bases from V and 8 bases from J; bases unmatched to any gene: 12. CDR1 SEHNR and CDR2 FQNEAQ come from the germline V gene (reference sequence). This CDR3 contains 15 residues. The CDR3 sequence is CASSLHGLGRDEQFF. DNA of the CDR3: TGTGCCAGCAGCCTTCATGGACTAGGCCGGGATGAGCAGTTCTTC.

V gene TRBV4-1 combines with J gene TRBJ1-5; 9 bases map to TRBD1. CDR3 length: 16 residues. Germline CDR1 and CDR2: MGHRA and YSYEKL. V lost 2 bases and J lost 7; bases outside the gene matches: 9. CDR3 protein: CASSQPTGGAGQPQHF. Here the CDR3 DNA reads TGCGCCAGCAGCCAACCCACAGGGGGCGCGGGGCAGCCCCAGCATTTT.

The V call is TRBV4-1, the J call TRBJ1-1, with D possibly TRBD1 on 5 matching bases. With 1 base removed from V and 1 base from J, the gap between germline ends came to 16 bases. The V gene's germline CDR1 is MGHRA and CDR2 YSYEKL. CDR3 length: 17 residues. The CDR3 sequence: CASSQGRGWGSNTEAFF. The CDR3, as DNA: TGCGCCAGCAGCCAAGGGCGGGGGTGGGGGTCGAACACTGAAGCTTTCTTT.

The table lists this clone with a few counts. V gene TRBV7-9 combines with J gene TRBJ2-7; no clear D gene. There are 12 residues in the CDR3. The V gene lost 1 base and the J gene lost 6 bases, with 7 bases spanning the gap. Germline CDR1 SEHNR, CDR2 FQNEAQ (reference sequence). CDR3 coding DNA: TGTGCCAGCAGCTTAGAAGCAGGCGAGCAGTACTTC. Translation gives CASSLEAGEQYF.

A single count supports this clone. CDR3 protein: CASSLATTGSNQPQHF. The CDR3, as DNA: TGTGCCAGCAGCTTAGCAACTACAGGGTCCAATCAGCCCCAGCATTTT. V and J are TRBV7-8 and TRBJ1-5, with D possibly matching TRBD1 (6 bases). The ends were cut back, 0 bases at V and 3 bases at J, with 12 bases in the middle. The CDR3 sequence is 16 residues long. Germline values: CDR1 SGHVS, CDR2 FQNEAQ.

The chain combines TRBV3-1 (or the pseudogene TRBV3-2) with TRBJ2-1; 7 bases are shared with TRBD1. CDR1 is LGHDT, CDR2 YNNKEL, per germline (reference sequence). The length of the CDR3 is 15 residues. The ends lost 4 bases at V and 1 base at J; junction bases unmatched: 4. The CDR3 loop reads CASSLTGQSYNEQFF. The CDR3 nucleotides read TGTGCCAGCAGCCTGACGGGACAGTCCTACAATGAGCAGTTCTTC.

The CDR3 loop is CASSSTLGQAGNTIYF. Here the CDR3 DNA reads TGTGCCAGCAGTTCTACGCTGGGGCAAGCTGGAAACACCATATATTTT. This rearrangement joins TRBV6-2 or TRBV6-3 to TRBJ1-3, with D maybe TRBD1 (5 bases). The V end lost 4 bases, the J end lost 2 bases, and 15 bases lay between the germline ends. The length of the CDR3 is 16 residues. Germline values: CDR1 MNHEY, CDR2 SVGEGT.

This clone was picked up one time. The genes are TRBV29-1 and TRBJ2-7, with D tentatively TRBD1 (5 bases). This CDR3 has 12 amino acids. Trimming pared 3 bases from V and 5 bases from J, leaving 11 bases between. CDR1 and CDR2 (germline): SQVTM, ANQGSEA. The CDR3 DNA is TGCAGCGTTGAGGGCAGGGTTGACGAGCAGTACTTC. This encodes CSVEGRVDEQYF.

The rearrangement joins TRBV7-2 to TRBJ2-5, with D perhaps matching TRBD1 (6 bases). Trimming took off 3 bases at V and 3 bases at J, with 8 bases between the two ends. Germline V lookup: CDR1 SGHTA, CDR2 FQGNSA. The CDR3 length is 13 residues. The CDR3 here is CASSFGQKETQYF. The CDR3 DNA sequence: TGTGCCAGCAGCTTCGGACAGAAAGAGACCCAGTACTTC.